This T cell receptor (beta chain) was sequenced for a study of blood T cells in healthy people across ages. Per the germline V gene, CDR1 is SGHTA and CDR2 is FQGTGA. J gave up 8 bases and V 5 bases, and 11 bases lay outside the gene matches. The CDR3 has 15 residues. The use of a sample-barcoded 5' primer and a J-beta primer mix characterized a second PCR of roughly 6 to 11 cycles. TCRdb independently ran MiXCR on the 5' RACE reads; one entry per CDR3 protein. The data hold roughly 680,000 distinct CDR3 sequences, with approximately 21% observed a single time. This clonotype was observed a handful of times.

Sequenced sample: blood. This clonotype was sampled from a man aged 65-85 years in good health. The gene calls are TRBV7-3 and TRBJ2-1; 8 bases fit TRBD2. For the CDR3, the DNA is TGTGCCAGCAGCGTTCGGACTAGCCGGTCCGATGAGCAGTTCTTC. It yields the protein CASSVRTSRSDEQFF.